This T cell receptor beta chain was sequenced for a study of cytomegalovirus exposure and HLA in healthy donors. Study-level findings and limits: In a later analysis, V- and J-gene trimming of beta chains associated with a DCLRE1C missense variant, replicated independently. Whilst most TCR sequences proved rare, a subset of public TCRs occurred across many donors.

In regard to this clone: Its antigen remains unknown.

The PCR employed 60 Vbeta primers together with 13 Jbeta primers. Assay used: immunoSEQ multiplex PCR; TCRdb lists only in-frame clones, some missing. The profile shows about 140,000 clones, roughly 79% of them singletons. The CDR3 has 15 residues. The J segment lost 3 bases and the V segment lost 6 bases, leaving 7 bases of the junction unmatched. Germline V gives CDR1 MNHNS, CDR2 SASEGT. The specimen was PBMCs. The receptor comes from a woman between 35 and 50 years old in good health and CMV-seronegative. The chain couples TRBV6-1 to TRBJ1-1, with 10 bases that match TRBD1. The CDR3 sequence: CASRMGGTGDTEAFF. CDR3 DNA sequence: TGTGCCAGCAGGATGGGGGGGACAGGGGACACTGAAGCTTTCTTT.